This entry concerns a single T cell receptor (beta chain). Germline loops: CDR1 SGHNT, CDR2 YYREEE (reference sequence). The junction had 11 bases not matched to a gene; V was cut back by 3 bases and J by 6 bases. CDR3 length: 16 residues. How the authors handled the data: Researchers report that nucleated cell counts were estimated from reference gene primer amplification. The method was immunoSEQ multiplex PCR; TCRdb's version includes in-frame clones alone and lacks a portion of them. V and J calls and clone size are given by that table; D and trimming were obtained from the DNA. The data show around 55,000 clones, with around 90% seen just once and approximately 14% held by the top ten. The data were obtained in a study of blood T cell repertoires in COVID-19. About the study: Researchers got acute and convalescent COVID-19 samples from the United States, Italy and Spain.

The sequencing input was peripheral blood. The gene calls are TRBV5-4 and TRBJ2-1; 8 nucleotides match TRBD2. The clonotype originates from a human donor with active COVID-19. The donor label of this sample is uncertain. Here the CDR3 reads CASSSLPGLDVNEQFF. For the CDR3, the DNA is TGTGCCAGCAGCTCCCTTCCGGGACTAGACGTCAATGAGCAGTTCTTC.